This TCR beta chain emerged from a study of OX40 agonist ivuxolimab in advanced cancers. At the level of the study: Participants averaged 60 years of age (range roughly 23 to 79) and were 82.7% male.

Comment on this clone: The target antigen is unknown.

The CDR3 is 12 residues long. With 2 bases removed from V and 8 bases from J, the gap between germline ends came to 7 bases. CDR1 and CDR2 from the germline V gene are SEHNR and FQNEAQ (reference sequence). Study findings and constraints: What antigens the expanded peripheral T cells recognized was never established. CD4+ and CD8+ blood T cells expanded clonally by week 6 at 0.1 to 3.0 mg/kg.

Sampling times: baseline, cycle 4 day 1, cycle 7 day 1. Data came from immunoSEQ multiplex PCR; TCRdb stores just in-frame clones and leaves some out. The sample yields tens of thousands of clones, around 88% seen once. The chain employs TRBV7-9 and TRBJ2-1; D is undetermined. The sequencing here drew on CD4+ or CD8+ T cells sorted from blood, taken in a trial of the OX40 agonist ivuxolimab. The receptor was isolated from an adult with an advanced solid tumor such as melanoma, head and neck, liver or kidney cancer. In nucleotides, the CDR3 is TGTGCCAGCAGCTTAAGGTCCTATGAGCAGTTCTTC. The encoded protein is CASSLRSYEQFF.